One T cell receptor (beta chain) is described in this entry. The data are from a study of control samples from healthy donors and cancer patients. Measured with immunoSEQ multiplex PCR; TCRdb has only the in-frame clones, and not every one. This table holds 150,000 to 200,000 clones, 85% to 95% found once. The CDR3 loop spans 18 amino acids. The chain has TRBV21-1 and TRBJ1-1; no DNA check was done on the table's D call, TRBD1. TRBV21-1 is shown as a pseudogene. Sequences were obtained from blood. The TCR comes from a man aged 18 to 35 in good health. The CDR3 here is CASSKRGQGPRMNTEAFF. CDR3 in DNA: TGTGCCAGCAGCAAAAGAGGGCAGGGGCCCCGCATGAACACTGAAGCTTTCTTT.